Below are 27 T cell receptor beta chains sequenced from a single sample in a study of shared clonotypes between healthy human individuals. Clones were sequenced by immunoSEQ multiplex PCR, and TCRdb holds only the in-frame ones, with some missing. The sample has fewer than 400,000 clones; around 74% are singletons. Sequencing was performed on memory CD4+ T cells sorted from blood. The subset here: CD45RA-negative fraction. These receptors came from a young man in good health.

This clone came up a few times. Other DNA sequences in this sample translate to the same CDR3. CDR3 DNA sequence: TGTGCCTGGACAAGAGCTAACTATGGCTACACCTTC. It yields the protein CAWTRANYGYTF. V and J are TRBV30 and TRBJ1-2; D is unresolved. Germline values: CDR1 GTSNPN, CDR2 SVGIG (reference sequence). The CDR3 is made up of 12 amino acids. V was trimmed by 4 bases and J by 0 bases, leaving 6 bases between them.

The chain is built from TRBV9 and TRBJ1-2, with a tentative D call TRBD1 (6 bases). Trimming removed 6 bases at V and 7 bases at J, with 16 bases between. Germline CDR1 reads SGDLS; CDR2 reads YYNGEE. The CDR3 length is 13 residues. As DNA, the CDR3 is TGTGCCAGCACCTCGGGGGCGCTTACTGGCTACACCTTC. It specifies CASTSGALTGYTF. The complete variable domain, with remaining parts taken from reference TRBV9 and TRBJ1-2, reads DSGVTQTPKHLITATGQRVTLRCSPRSGDLSVYWYQQSLDQGLQFLIQYYNGEERAKGNILERFSAQQFPDLHSELNLSSLELGDSALYFCASTSGALTGYTFGSGTRLTVV.

The chain is built from TRBV6-1 and TRBJ1-1; D gene uncertain. The CDR3 loop spans 13 amino acids. V was trimmed by 4 bases and J by 3 bases, leaving 9 bases between them. CDR1 is MNHNS, CDR2 SASEGT, per germline. For the CDR3, the DNA is TGTGCCAGCAGTGGGGAGAAGGACACTGAAGCTTTCTTT. Residues: CASSGEKDTEAFF.

As to this clone: A much larger clone differs by one base, so this may be a read error. This chain connects TRBV6-1 to TRBJ2-1; D is unclear. The CDR3 runs to 11 residues. CDR1 and CDR2 (germline): MNHNS, SASEGT. In DNA form, the CDR3 reads TGTGCCCTCGAAAGCTACAATGGGCAGTTCTTC. Translated, it gives CALESYNGQFF.

The chain has TRBV21-1 and TRBJ2-7; TRBD1, the D gene given by the table, was not confirmed from the DNA. TRBV21-1 is classified as a pseudogene. The CDR3 has 12 amino acids. Here the CDR3 reads CASGTVGSEQYF. The CDR3 DNA reads as TGTGCCAGCGGGACAGTCGGGTCCGAGCAGTACTTC.

The V and J genes are TRBV10-1 and TRBJ2-6; a possible D gene is TRBD2 (5 bases). The CDR3 has 15 residues. V dropped 3 bases and J dropped 4 bases, with 10 bases sitting between them. Germline V lookup: CDR1 WNHNN, CDR2 SYGVQD (reference sequence). CDR3 coding DNA: TGCGCCAGCAGTGACCGGGAAGCAGGGGCCAACGTCCTGACTTTC. This gives the protein CASSDREAGANVLTF.

V is TRBV27 and J is TRBJ2-7, with 9 bases matching TRBD1. Looked up from germline, CDR1 is MNHEY and CDR2 is SMNVEV (reference sequence). With V trimmed by 3 bases and J by 2 bases, 14 bases remained unmatched. CDR3 length: 18 amino acids. The CDR3 reads CASSFRGQGGLRPYEQYF. The DNA of the CDR3 is TGTGCCAGCAGTTTCAGGGGACAGGGCGGGCTTCGGCCCTACGAGCAGTACTTC.

The chain couples TRBV27 to TRBJ2-5; TRBD1 agrees at 8 bases. The CDR3 is 18 amino acids. V dropped 2 bases and J dropped 4; count of bases not matched to a gene: 15. CDR1 is MNHEY and CDR2 is SMNVEV in the germline V gene (reference sequence). CDR3 protein: CASSLRSPTGELRETQYF. CDR3 bases: TGTGCCAGCAGTTTAAGGTCCCCGACAGGGGAGTTGCGAGAGACCCAGTACTTC.

This clone came up once. The rearrangement links TRBV7-9 to TRBJ2-1, with 10 bases lining up with TRBD2. The CDR3 is made up of 15 amino acids. V was pared by 5 bases and J by 8 bases, with 9 bases of the junction left unmatched. From germline, CDR1 is SEHNR and CDR2 FQNEAQ (reference sequence). The chain's CDR3 is CASSPLAGSKDEQFF. The CDR3 DNA reads TGTGCCAGCAGCCCACTAGCGGGATCTAAGGATGAGCAGTTCTTC.

The chain is built from TRBV5-4 and TRBJ2-5, with TRBD1 identical over 7 bases. Per the germline V gene, CDR1 is SGHNT and CDR2 is YYREEE (reference sequence). The CDR3 sequence is 15 residues long. With 4 bases clipped from V and 3 bases from J, the junction kept 9 bases outside the gene matches. The CDR3 DNA reads as TGTGCCAGCAGCGCACCGGTAGGGGGCGAAGAGACCCAGTACTTC. This codes for CASSAPVGGEETQYF. Based on the CDR3 plus reference TRBV5-4 and TRBJ2-5, the full variable domain is ETGVTQSPTHLIKTRGQQVTLRCSSQSGHNTVSWYQQALGQGPQFIFQYYREEENGRGNFPPRFSGLQFPNYSSELNVNALELDDSALYLCASSAPVGGEETQYFGPGTRLLVL.

J is TRBJ2-3 and V is TRBV28; 8 nucleotides align to TRBD2. CDR1 MDHEN and CDR2 SYDVKM come from the germline V gene. There are 20 residues in the CDR3. The J segment lost 0 bases and the V segment lost 6 bases, leaving 20 bases of the junction unmatched. The CDR3 nucleotides are TGTGCCAGCAGCTCGCGGGGGGTAGTTCAGCCTTCTTATAGCACAGATACGCAGTATTTT. It translates to CASSSRGVVQPSYSTDTQYF.

This chain links TRBV5-4 with TRBJ1-3, with D unresolved. Germline V gives CDR1 SGHNT, CDR2 YYREEE (reference sequence). The CDR3 sequence is 13 residues long. V was trimmed by 4 bases and J by 5 bases, leaving 10 bases between them. CDR3 sequence: CASSPPDRNTIYF. The CDR3 region has the DNA TGTGCCAGCAGCCCACCTGACCGAAACACCATATATTTT. The full variable domain, with the rest looked up from reference TRBV5-4 and TRBJ1-3, is ETGVTQSPTHLIKTRGQQVTLRCSSQSGHNTVSWYQQALGQGPQFIFQYYREEENGRGNFPPRFSGLQFPNYSSELNVNALELDDSALYLCASSPPDRNTIYFGEGSWLTVV.

The chain links TRBV27 to TRBJ1-2, with D possibly being TRBD1 (6 bases). Germline V lookup: CDR1 MNHEY, CDR2 SMNVEV (reference sequence). V lost 8 bases and J lost 0, with 22 bases in between. The CDR3 has 17 residues. The CDR3 spells CASGDRSHGIANYGYTF. The CDR3 DNA reads TGTGCCAGCGGAGACAGGAGCCACGGGATTGCTAACTATGGCTACACCTTC.

The CDR3 spells CASKSPASRNQPQHF. Here the CDR3 DNA reads TGTGCCAGTAAGTCCCCGGCCAGCCGCAATCAGCCCCAGCATTTT. This chain connects TRBV19 to TRBJ1-5; D is uncertain. The V and J ends lost 7 bases and 2 bases respectively, with 15 bases between them. Germline V gene lookup returns CDR1 LNHDA and CDR2 SQIVND (reference sequence). The CDR3 is made up of 15 amino acids.

Here the CDR3 DNA reads TGCGCCAGCAGCCCCGCCGCTGGACGGGAAGAGACCCAGTACTTC. Translating gives CASSPAAGREETQYF. The chain recombines TRBV5-1 with TRBJ2-5; D is undetermined. From germline, CDR1 is SGHRS and CDR2 YFSETQ. V was trimmed by 4 bases and J by 3 bases, leaving 16 bases between them. The CDR3 has 15 residues.

The rearrangement uses TRBV5-4 and TRBJ2-5; 10 bases line up with TRBD2. The germline CDR1 and CDR2 sequences are SGHNT and YYREEE (reference sequence). The junction had 16 bases not matched to a gene; V was cut back by 1 base and J by 4 bases. The length of the CDR3 is 19 residues. Written as DNA, the CDR3 is TGTGCCAGCAGCTTGAACAGCGGGAGGGGGAGGGGGTATCGAGAGACCCAGTACTTC. This encodes CASSLNSGRGRGYRETQYF.

V is TRBV27 and J is TRBJ2-2; 7 bases map to TRBD2. The CDR3 totals 15 residues. Germline loops: CDR1 MNHEY, CDR2 SMNVEV (reference sequence). Trimming at V came to 7 bases and at J to 4 bases, leaving 9 bases not matched to a gene. CDR3 amino acids: CASTHQGRVTGELFF. Here the CDR3 DNA reads TGTGCCAGCACCCACCAAGGGAGGGTCACCGGGGAGCTGTTTTTT.

V gene TRBV5-4 combines with J gene TRBJ1-1; D uncertain. Trimming removed 4 bases at V and 4 bases at J, with 17 bases between. Per germline, CDR1 SGHNT and CDR2 YYREEE (reference sequence). The CDR3 is 15 residues long. CDR3 sequence: CASSARRALGTEAFF. The CDR3 bases are TGTGCCAGCAGCGCTCGCCGGGCGTTAGGCACTGAAGCTTTCTTT.

V gene TRBV5-4 combines with J gene TRBJ2-1, with 9 bases that match TRBD2. The V gene's germline CDR1 is SGHNT and CDR2 YYREEE (reference sequence). V dropped 5 bases and J dropped 6; count of bases not matched to a gene: 9. This CDR3 spans 15 amino acids. Written as DNA, the CDR3 is TGTGCCAGCAGGGGGGGGCAGCGGGAGGCCAATGAGCAGTTCTTC. Translated: CASRGGQREANEQFF.

The gene calls are TRBV29-1 and TRBJ1-3, with D hard to call. Germline values: CDR1 SQVTM, CDR2 ANQGSEA. The CDR3 extends over 13 amino acids. Between the trimmed V and J ends, which lost 7 bases and 0 bases, there was a span of 10 bases. Here the CDR3 reads CSAGDFSGNTIYF. The CDR3 coding sequence is TGCAGCGCCGGCGACTTCTCTGGAAACACCATATATTTT.

This chain connects TRBV18 to TRBJ2-5; D remains ambiguous. V lost 1 base to trimming and J lost 2 bases, with 11 bases between them. The CDR3 is 15 amino acids. The germline gives CDR1 KGHSH, CDR2 LQKENI. The CDR3 coding sequence is TGTGCCAGCTCACCACTATTAGGGTCACAAGAGACCCAGTACTTC. Translated, it gives CASSPLLGSQETQYF.

V is TRBV9 and J is TRBJ2-2, with TRBD2 matching 8 bases. The CDR3 totals 19 residues. With V trimmed by 2 bases and J by 0 bases, 12 bases remained unmatched. Germline lookup yields CDR1 SGDLS and CDR2 YYNGEE. CDR3 amino acids: CASSVVPGGRQTNTGELFF. In DNA form, the CDR3 reads TGTGCCAGCAGCGTCGTCCCGGGCGGGAGGCAGACGAACACCGGGGAGCTGTTTTTT.

The V and J genes are TRBV5-8 and TRBJ1-2; the D is unclear. Trimming stripped 4 bases from V and 2 bases from J, with 15 bases between. The CDR3 extends over 15 amino acids. Germline CDR1 is SGHTS and CDR2 is YDEGEE. CDR3 loop: CASSAGGRLNYGYTF. The CDR3 DNA follows: TGTGCCAGCAGCGCCGGAGGGAGACTCAACTATGGCTACACCTTC.

This sequence joins TRBV2 and TRBJ1-1; D possibly corresponds to TRBD1 (5 bases). CDR1 is SNHLY, CDR2 FYNNEI, per germline. CDR3 length equals 12 residues. The V end lost 6 bases, the J end lost 10 bases, and 15 bases lay between the germline ends. In DNA, the CDR3 is TGTGCCAGCAGGGGGCGAGGGACTCGAGCTTTCTTT. This gives the protein CASRGRGTRAFF.

The chain uses TRBV2 and TRBJ2-3, with D perhaps TRBD2 (5 bases). With 10 bases removed from V and 0 bases from J, the gap between germline ends came to 14 bases. CDR1 and CDR2 (germline): SNHLY, FYNNEI. The CDR3 has 14 amino acids. CDR3 loop: CANTRAVSTDTQYF. The CDR3 DNA reads TGTGCCAATACAAGAGCGGTTAGCACAGATACGCAGTATTTT.

The chain combines TRBV28 with TRBJ2-7; D unclear. Germline V gene sequence: CDR1 MDHEN, CDR2 SYDVKM. The CDR3 spans 13 residues. The V end was cut by 5 bases, the J end by 3 bases, with 11 bases between. The CDR3 DNA reads as TGTGCCAGCAGTCCTCCTCCGGTCTACGAGCAGTACTTC. As protein: CASSPPPVYEQYF.

The rearrangement uses TRBV7-6 and TRBJ2-7; tentative D call: TRBD1 (5 bases). The CDR3 is made up of 14 amino acids. The germline V gene encodes CDR1 SGHVS and CDR2 FNYEAQ. Trimming took 1 base from V and 4 from J, leaving 11 bases between them. CDR3 loop: CASSLEVRQYEQYF. The CDR3 DNA follows: TGTGCCAGCAGCTTAGAGGTGAGACAGTACGAGCAGTACTTC. The whole variable domain, remainder taken from reference TRBV7-6 and TRBJ2-7, is GAGVSQSPRYKVTKRGQDVALRCDPISGHVSLYWYRQALGQGPEFLTYFNYEAQQDKSGLPNDRFSAERPEGSISTLTIQRTEQRDSAMYRCASSLEVRQYEQYFGPGTRLTVT.